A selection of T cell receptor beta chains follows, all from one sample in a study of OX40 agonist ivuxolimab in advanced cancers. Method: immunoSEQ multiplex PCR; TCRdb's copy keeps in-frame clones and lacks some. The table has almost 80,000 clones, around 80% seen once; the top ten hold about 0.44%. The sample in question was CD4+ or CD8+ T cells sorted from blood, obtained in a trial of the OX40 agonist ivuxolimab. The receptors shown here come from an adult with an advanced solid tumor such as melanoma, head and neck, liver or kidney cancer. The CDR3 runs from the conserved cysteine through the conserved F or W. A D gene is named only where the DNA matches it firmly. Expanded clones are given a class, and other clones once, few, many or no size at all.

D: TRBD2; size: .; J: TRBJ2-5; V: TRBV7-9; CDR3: CASRRTSGMETQYF
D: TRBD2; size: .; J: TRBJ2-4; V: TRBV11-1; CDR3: CASSPGRGGDIQYF
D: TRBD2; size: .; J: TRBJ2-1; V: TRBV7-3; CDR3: CASSFLGLAYNEQFF
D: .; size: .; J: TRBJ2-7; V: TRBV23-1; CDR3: CASSHPQDSYEQYF
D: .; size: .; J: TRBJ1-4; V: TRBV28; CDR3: CASRDATNEKLFF
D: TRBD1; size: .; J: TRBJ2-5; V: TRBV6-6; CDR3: CATARDRGRETQYF
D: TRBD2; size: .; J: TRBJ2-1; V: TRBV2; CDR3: CASKSGGTYNEQFF
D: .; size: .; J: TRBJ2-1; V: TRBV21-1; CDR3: CASSPAGLAGPGSYNEQFF
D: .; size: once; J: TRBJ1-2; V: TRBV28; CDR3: CASSSSMNGYTF
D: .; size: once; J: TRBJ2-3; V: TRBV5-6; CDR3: CASSLPQPDTQYF
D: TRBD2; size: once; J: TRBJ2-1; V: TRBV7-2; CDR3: CASSLQSGRGPDGEQFF
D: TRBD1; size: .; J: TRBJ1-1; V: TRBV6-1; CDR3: CASSTHRGTPIEAFF
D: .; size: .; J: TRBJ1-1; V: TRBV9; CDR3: CASSVGRGNTEAFF
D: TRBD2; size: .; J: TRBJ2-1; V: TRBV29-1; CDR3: CSVRLAGPYNEQFF
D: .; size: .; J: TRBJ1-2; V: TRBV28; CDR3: CASSGNYGYTF
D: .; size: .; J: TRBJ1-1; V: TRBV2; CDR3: CASRMWGASLIGGTEAFF
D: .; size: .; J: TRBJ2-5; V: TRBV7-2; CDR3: CASSPRWRPQETQYF
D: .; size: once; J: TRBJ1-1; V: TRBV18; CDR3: CASSPGSGGTEAFF
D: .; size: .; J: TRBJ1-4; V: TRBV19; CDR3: CASSLGPLTLPQKLFF
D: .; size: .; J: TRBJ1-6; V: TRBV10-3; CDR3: CAIRNGPESSPLHF
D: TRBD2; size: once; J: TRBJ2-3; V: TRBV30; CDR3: CAWSNLLAGGPRGADTQYF
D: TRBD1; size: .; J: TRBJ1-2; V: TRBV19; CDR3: CASSRQGANYGYTF
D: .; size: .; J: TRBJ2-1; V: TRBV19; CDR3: CASSMSGWGESYNEQFF
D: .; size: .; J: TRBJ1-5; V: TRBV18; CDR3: CASSRRAGQPQHF
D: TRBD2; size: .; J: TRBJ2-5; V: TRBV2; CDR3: CASRATSGGKETQYF
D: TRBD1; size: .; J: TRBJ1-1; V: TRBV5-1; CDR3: CASSTGQGAVEAFF
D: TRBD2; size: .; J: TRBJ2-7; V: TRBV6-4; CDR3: CASSDASGRSSRYF
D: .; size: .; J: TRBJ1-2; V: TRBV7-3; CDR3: CASSLTFGDGYTF
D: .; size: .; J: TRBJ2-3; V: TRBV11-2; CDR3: CASSLDLRLSLHTDTQYF